The 8 T cell receptor beta chains below were found in one sample sequenced in a study of blood T cell repertoires in COVID-19. Here immunoSEQ multiplex PCR was the method, and the copy in TCRdb shows in-frame clones only, minus some. The data contain 150,000 to 200,000 clones, about 90% of them singletons. What was sequenced was peripheral blood. These receptor sequences come from a man younger than 45 with COVID-19, enrolled during active disease.

The chain uses TRBV6-5 and TRBJ2-7; D is perhaps TRBD1 (5 bases). The CDR3 contains 15 residues. The germline CDR1 and CDR2 sequences are MNHEY and SVGAGI. The V gene lost 4 bases and the J gene lost 3 bases, with 16 bases spanning the gap. The CDR3 here is CASSSAREGIYEQYF. As DNA, the CDR3 is TGTGCCAGCAGTTCGGCCAGGGAAGGAATCTACGAGCAGTACTTC.

V is TRBV6-5 and J is TRBJ1-2; unclear D gene. Between the trimmed V and J ends, which lost 10 bases and 8 bases, there was a span of 20 bases. The CDR3 is 13 residues long. Per the germline V gene, CDR1 is MNHEY and CDR2 is SVGAGI. DNA of the CDR3: TGTGCCACCTCGGAGTGGGGAGGCTGGGGCTACACCTTC. The encoded protein is CATSEWGGWGYTF.

The chain carries TRBV5-8 and TRBJ1-1, with unresolved D. The V end was cut by 1 base, the J end by 0 bases, with 16 bases between. Looked up from germline, CDR1 is SGHTS and CDR2 is YDEGEE. The CDR3 runs to 17 residues. The CDR3 coding sequence is TGTGCCAGCAGCTTGTCGGCGGGCTCCTTAATGAACACTGAAGCTTTCTTT. Protein: CASSLSAGSLMNTEAFF.

The chain uses TRBV5-5 and TRBJ1-5; D ambiguous. CDR1 SGHKS and CDR2 YYEKEE come from the germline V gene (reference sequence). This CDR3 region has 13 residues. The ends were cut back, 2 bases at V and 2 bases at J, with 5 bases in the middle. CDR3 region: CASSLTGNQPQHF. CDR3 sequence (DNA): TGTGCCAGCAGCTTAACGGGCAATCAGCCCCAGCATTTT. Filled out from reference TRBV5-5 and TRBJ1-5, the complete variable domain reads DAGVTQSPTHLIKTRGQQVTLRCSPISGHKSVSWYQQVLGQGPQFIFQYYEKEERGRGNFPDRFSARQFPNYSSELNVNALLLGDSALYLCASSLTGNQPQHFGDGTRLSIL.

Turning to this clone: The same CDR3 arises from other DNA sequences in this sample as well. The V gene is TRBV12-3 or TRBV12-4, the J gene TRBJ1-2; D is possibly TRBD1 (5 bases). The CDR3 runs to 13 residues. The V and J ends lost 1 base and 8 bases respectively, with 11 bases between them. CDR3 in DNA: TGTGCCAGCAGTTTAGGGCAGGGCTACGGCTACACCTTC. Amino acids: CASSLGQGYGYTF.

This clone came up once. This chain links TRBV5-1 with TRBJ2-3, with a weak D call TRBD1 (6 bases). Looked up from germline, CDR1 is SGHRS and CDR2 is YFSETQ. The CDR3 has 14 residues. Between the trimmed V and J ends, which lost 4 bases and 6 bases, there was a span of 15 bases. The DNA for the CDR3 is TGCGCCAGCAGCCTCGGACAGTCGTACGATACGCAGTATTTT. It yields the protein CASSLGQSYDTQYF. The complete variable domain, with remaining parts taken from reference TRBV5-1 and TRBJ2-3, reads KAGVTQTPRYLIKTRGQQVTLSCSPISGHRSVSWYQQTPGQGLQFLFEYFSETQRNKGNFPGRFSGRQFSNSRSEMNVSTLELGDSALYLCASSLGQSYDTQYFGPGTRLTVL.

The chain links TRBV19 to TRBJ2-3, with D possibly matching TRBD1 (6 bases). The CDR3 is 14 residues long. The germline V gene has CDR1 LNHDA and CDR2 SQIVND (reference sequence). V lost 2 bases and J 4 bases, leaving 10 bases between the germline ends. The CDR3 DNA sequence: TGTGCCAGTAGTATAATGAACAGGGCAGATACGCAGTATTTT. It is translated as CASSIMNRADTQYF.

J is TRBJ1-6 and V is TRBV5-6; D uncertain. This CDR3 is 17 amino acids long. Between the trimmed V and J ends, which lost 4 bases and 0 bases, there was a span of 14 bases. Germline CDR1 and CDR2: SGHDT and YYEEEE. The CDR3 here is CASSLYAGSSYNSPLHF. DNA for the CDR3: TGTGCCAGCAGCCTGTACGCGGGGAGCTCCTATAATTCACCCCTCCACTTT.